Presented here are 20 T cell receptor beta chains from one specimen sequenced in a study of T cell changes during pregnancy in multiple sclerosis. Generated by immunoSEQ multiplex PCR, the TCRdb table keeps only in-frame clones and is missing some. The sample includes tens of thousands of clones, less than 90% of them seen just once. Sequencing was performed on CD4+ T cells from peripheral blood mononuclear cells, taken before pregnancy. The receptors come from a female donor with multiple sclerosis, enrolled in a pregnancy study.

V gene TRBV5-6 combines with J gene TRBJ2-7, with D possibly being TRBD1 (5 bases). The V gene's germline CDR1 is SGHDT and CDR2 YYEEEE. V shed 3 bases and J shed 1 base, with 14 bases lying between them. The CDR3 covers 15 residues. The CDR3 nucleotides read TGTGCCAGCAGCTCCATATCGGACATATCCTACGAGCAGTACTTC. Translated: CASSSISDISYEQYF.

The chain combines TRBV5-1 with TRBJ2-1, with D possibly being TRBD2 (6 bases). V was clipped by 1 base and J by 12 bases, with 20 bases between them. The CDR3 is 15 residues long. CDR1 SGHRS and CDR2 YFSETQ come from the germline V gene. The CDR3 nucleotides are TGCGCCAGCAGCTTGACGGGAGAGGGAGTTATTGGGCAGTTCTTC. This encodes CASSLTGEGVIGQFF.

This clone was counted only a few times. The V and J genes are TRBV10-2 and TRBJ1-1; no definite D call. Germline-derived CDR1 and CDR2 are WSHSY and SAAADI. V lost 6 bases and J lost 0, with 8 bases in between. The CDR3 consists of 13 residues. The CDR3 DNA reads TGCGCCAGCAGGAAAGCCATGAACACTGAAGCTTTCTTT. The encoded protein is CASRKAMNTEAFF.

The V and J genes are TRBV29-1 and TRBJ1-1, with 8 positions matching TRBD1. This CDR3 spans 13 amino acids. Germline-derived CDR1 and CDR2 are SQVTM and ANQGSEA. V was pared by 4 bases and J by 7 bases, with 8 bases of the junction left unmatched. CDR3 protein: CSVVGRGRDEAFF. The CDR3 DNA is TGCAGCGTTGTAGGCAGGGGGCGGGATGAAGCTTTCTTT.

CDR3 DNA: TGTGCTAGTGGTTTGGTTCTAGCTAAAGCCAAAAACATTCAGTACTTC. Amino acids: CASGLVLAKAKNIQYF. The chain employs TRBV12-5 and TRBJ2-4, with D maybe TRBD2 (5 bases). Trimming took off 0 bases at V and 0 bases at J, with 9 bases between the two ends. Germline CDR1 and CDR2: LGHNT and FRNRAP. This CDR3 has 16 amino acids.

The V and J genes are TRBV10-3 and TRBJ1-1; 7 bases align to TRBD1. Germline-derived CDR1 and CDR2 are ENHRY and SYGVKD. J was trimmed by 4 bases and V by 6 bases; bases with no gene match: 5. The CDR3 sequence is 13 residues long. The CDR3 nucleotides read TGTGCCATCAGGGACAGGTACGGCACTGAAGCTTTCTTT. Protein sequence: CAIRDRYGTEAFF.

The chain uses TRBV4-1 and TRBJ1-4; D is unresolved. Trimming left V 3 bases short and J 7 bases short, with 3 bases between. Germline V CDR1 and CDR2: MGHRA, YSYEKL. CDR3 length: 11 residues. The CDR3 bases are TGCGCCAGCAGCCATCTTGAAAAACTGTTTTTT. Translating gives CASSHLEKLFF.

Regarding this clone: Distinct nucleotide sequences in the sample also encode this CDR3. The V call is TRBV7-9, the J call TRBJ2-7; D is unclear. The CDR3 extends over 11 amino acids. CDR1 and CDR2 from the germline V gene are SEHNR and FQNEAQ (reference sequence). The ends were cut back, 5 bases at V and 0 bases at J, with 2 bases in the middle. In DNA, the CDR3 is TGTGCCAGCAGCCTCTCCTACGAGCAGTACTTC. This codes for CASSLSYEQYF.

This chain uses TRBV5-1 with TRBJ1-5; maybe TRBD1 (6 bases). V dropped 4 bases and J dropped 1 base, with 18 bases sitting between them. CDR1 and CDR2 (germline): SGHRS, YFSETQ. This CDR3 is 17 amino acids long. Written as DNA, the CDR3 is TGCGCCAGCAGCCCGATGGGGGGGCAAGACAGCAATCAGCCCCAGCATTTT. It is translated as CASSPMGGQDSNQPQHF.

The CDR3 region has the DNA TGCGCCAGCAGCTTGGTAAGGGGGAAGAATGAGCAGTTCTTC. This gives the protein CASSLVRGKNEQFF. The rearrangement uses TRBV5-1 and TRBJ2-1, with D maybe TRBD1 (6 bases). Germline V gene sequence: CDR1 SGHRS, CDR2 YFSETQ. V was cut by 0 bases and J by 7 bases, with 11 bases left in between. The CDR3 runs to 14 residues.

V and J are TRBV27 and TRBJ2-4; D unresolved. Trimming cost V 3 bases and J 5 bases, with 14 bases left between them. Germline lookup yields CDR1 MNHEY and CDR2 SMNVEV (reference sequence). CDR3 length equals 15 residues. CDR3 sequence (DNA): TGTGCCAGCAGTTTGTTTACGTCGACTGAAAACATTCAGTACTTC. This sequence encodes CASSLFTSTENIQYF.

By share of the sample, this clone is medium-sized. The chain is built from TRBV7-2 and TRBJ1-1; TRBD1 might be the D (5 bases). Germline CDR1 and CDR2: SGHTA and FQGNSA. The CDR3 is 12 amino acids. V was shortened by 6 bases and J by 2 bases, with 7 bases between the two germline ends. DNA of the CDR3: TGTGCCAGCAGACAGGACAACACTGAAGCTTTCTTT. Translating it yields CASRQDNTEAFF.

The chain is built from TRBV19 and TRBJ1-6; D unclear. The germline CDR1 and CDR2 sequences are LNHDA and SQIVND (reference sequence). CDR3 length: 13 residues. V lost 3 bases to trimming and J lost 8 bases, with 8 bases between them. This CDR3 reads CASSILEDSPLHF. CDR3 nucleotide sequence: TGTGCCAGTAGTATTCTAGAGGATTCACCCCTCCACTTT.

The V call is TRBV6-5, the J call TRBJ1-4, with TRBD1 matching over 8 bases. Germline assignment: CDR1 MNHEY and CDR2 SVGAGI. The CDR3 spans 15 residues. Trimming at V came to 4 bases and at J to 4 bases, leaving 5 bases not matched to a gene. CDR3 loop: CASSSSGGLNEKLFF. In DNA form, the CDR3 reads TGTGCCAGCAGTTCCTCAGGGGGCCTTAATGAAAAACTGTTTTTT.

The chain joins TRBV2 to TRBJ2-1, with D unresolved. Per the germline V gene, CDR1 is SNHLY and CDR2 is FYNNEI. Trimming stripped 6 bases from V and 5 bases from J, with 5 bases between. This CDR3 has 11 amino acids. CDR3 nucleotide sequence: TGTGCCAGCAGGTATCACAATGAGCAGTTCTTC. This translates into CASRYHNEQFF.

V and J are TRBV4-3 and TRBJ1-5, with D uncertain. From germline, CDR1 is LGHNA and CDR2 YSLEER. V was trimmed by 0 bases and J by 3 bases, leaving 3 bases between them. The CDR3 runs 13 residues. The DNA for the CDR3 is TGCGCCAGCAGCCAAGATCTCAATCAGCCCCAGCATTTT. Its protein is CASSQDLNQPQHF.

The V and J genes are TRBV10-3 and TRBJ2-5, with a possible D match to TRBD2 (7 bases). Trimming pared 7 bases from V and 1 base from J, leaving 10 bases between. The CDR3 loop spans 13 amino acids. CDR1 and CDR2 (germline): ENHRY, SYGVKD. CDR3 protein: CAIKGGPQETQYF. The CDR3 nucleotides read TGTGCCATCAAGGGGGGGCCCCAAGAGACCCAGTACTTC.

V usage is TRBV5-6 and J usage is TRBJ2-5; the match to TRBD1 covers 7 bases. V shed 3 bases, J shed 7 bases, and the junction held 6 bases outside the gene matches. Looked up from germline, CDR1 is SGHDT and CDR2 is YYEEEE. This CDR3 region has 13 residues. The CDR3 bases are TGTGCCAGCAGCTCAGGGGGTGTGGGGACCCAGTACTTC. The encoded protein is CASSSGGVGTQYF.

The chain carries TRBV5-4 and TRBJ1-2, with unresolved D. The CDR3 has 12 residues. V lost 0 bases and J lost 3, with 3 bases in between. The V gene's germline CDR1 is SGHNT and CDR2 YYREEE (reference sequence). As DNA, the CDR3 is TGTGCCAGCAGCTTGGGAGACTATGGCTACACCTTC. Translating gives CASSLGDYGYTF.

The chain carries TRBV7-9 and TRBJ1-1; TRBD1 aligns across 7 bases. The CDR3 is made up of 13 amino acids. V lost 7 bases and J lost 10; bases outside the gene matches: 12. In germline, CDR1 is SEHNR, CDR2 FQNEAQ (reference sequence). The CDR3 sequence: CASTLTGIGSAFF. CDR3 nucleotide sequence: TGTGCCAGCACCCTGACAGGGATCGGGTCAGCTTTCTTT.